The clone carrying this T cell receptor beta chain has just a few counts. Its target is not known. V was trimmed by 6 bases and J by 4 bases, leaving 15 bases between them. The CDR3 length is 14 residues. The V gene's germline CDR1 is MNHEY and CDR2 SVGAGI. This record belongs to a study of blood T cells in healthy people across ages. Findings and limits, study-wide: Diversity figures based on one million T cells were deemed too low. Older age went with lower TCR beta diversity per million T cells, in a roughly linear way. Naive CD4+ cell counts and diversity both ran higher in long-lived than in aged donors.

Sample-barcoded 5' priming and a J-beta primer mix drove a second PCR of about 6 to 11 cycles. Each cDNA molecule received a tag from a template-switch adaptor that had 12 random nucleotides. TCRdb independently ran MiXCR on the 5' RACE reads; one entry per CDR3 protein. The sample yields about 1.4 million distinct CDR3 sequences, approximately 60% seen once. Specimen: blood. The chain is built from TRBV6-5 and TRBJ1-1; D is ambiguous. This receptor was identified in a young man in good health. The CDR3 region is CASRTSGRLTEAFF. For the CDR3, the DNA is TGTGCCAGCAGAACTTCCGGACGTCTCACTGAAGCTTTCTTT.